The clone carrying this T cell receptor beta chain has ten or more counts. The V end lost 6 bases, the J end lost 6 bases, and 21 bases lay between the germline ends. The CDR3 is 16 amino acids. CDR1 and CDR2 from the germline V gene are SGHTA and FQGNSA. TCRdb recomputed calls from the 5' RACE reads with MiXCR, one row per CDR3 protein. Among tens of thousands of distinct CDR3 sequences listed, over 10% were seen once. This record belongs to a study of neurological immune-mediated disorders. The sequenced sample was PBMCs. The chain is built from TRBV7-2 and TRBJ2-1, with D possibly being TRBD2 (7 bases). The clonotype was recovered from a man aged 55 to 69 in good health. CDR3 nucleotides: TGTGCCAGCAGGGAAAGAGGACAGCGGGGAGCCAATGAGCAGTTCTTC. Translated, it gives CASRERGQRGANEQFF.